This T cell receptor (beta chain) was captured in a study of early T cells in non-severe SARS-CoV-2 infection. Overall study context: Chains were unpaired, as sequencing was done on bulk RNA from unsorted whole blood.

Looked up from germline, CDR1 is SGHAT and CDR2 is FQNNGV. The CDR3 runs to 14 residues. V was pared by 1 base and J by 4 bases, with 11 bases between. Whole-study findings and limits: Anti-spike CD8 responses were favored by VDJdb matching, which missed private and CD4 specificities.

Separate cDNA molecules each had unique molecular identifiers attached to them. From the 5' RACE reads, TCRdb called clonotypes with MiXCR, one entry per CDR3 protein. The table has tens of thousands of distinct CDR3 sequences, approximately 4.4% seen once; the top ten hold roughly 4%. The table lists this clonotype with many counts. The antigen is unknown. The chain is built from TRBV11-2 and TRBJ2-7; D call uncertain. Sequencing was done on a sample of whole blood. The clonotype comes from an adult who was a healthcare worker with PCR-confirmed SARS-CoV-2 infection or an uninfected control (not recorded which). The CDR3 sequence is CASSLGLADYEQYF. In nucleotides, the CDR3 is TGTGCCAGCAGCTTAGGCTTAGCTGATTACGAGCAGTACTTC.